These 27 T cell receptor beta chains were sequenced from one sample in a study of T-cell reconstitution after alpha-beta-depleted transplantation in children. Using unique molecular identifiers, the investigators prepared the TCRbeta library. Each CDR3 protein gets one entry after TCRdb re-called the PCR reads with MiXCR. This table has about 980,000 distinct CDR3 sequences, under 30% appearing once. The starting material was PBMCs, mostly from graft donor cells, obtained 360 days after TCRalphabeta/CD19-depleted stem cell transplant. The receptors shown here come from a boy younger than two who had a stem cell transplant for SCID, so the T cells may come from the graft donor.

This chain connects TRBV20-1 to TRBJ1-6; 7 bases match TRBD1. The CDR3 loop spans 17 amino acids. The V segment lost 6 bases and the J segment 0 bases; nucleotides outside the gene matches: 11. CDR1 and CDR2 (germline): DFQATT, SNEGSKA (reference sequence). The CDR3 is CSALRTGFSSYNSPLHF. For the CDR3, the DNA is TGCAGTGCCCTCAGGACAGGTTTTAGCTCCTATAATTCACCCCTCCACTTT.

Only a few counts were recorded for this clonotype. The chain has TRBV6-5 and TRBJ2-5, with D tentatively TRBD2 (6 bases). The V and J ends lost 1 base and 5 bases respectively, with 11 bases between them. The V gene's germline CDR1 is MNHEY and CDR2 SVGAGI. The CDR3 extends over 14 amino acids. The CDR3 coding sequence is TGTGCCAGCAGTTACTGGGGGGAAACGGAGACCCAGTACTTC. Amino acid sequence: CASSYWGETETQYF.

The chain recombines TRBV12-3 or TRBV12-4 with TRBJ2-3; 12 nucleotides match TRBD1. V trimming: 3 bases; J trimming: 8 bases; junction bases outside the gene matches: 6. The CDR3 sequence is 15 residues long. The CDR3 sequence: CASSFWGQGAGTQYF. The CDR3 DNA follows: TGTGCCAGCAGTTTTTGGGGACAGGGGGCTGGTACGCAGTATTTT.

The V and J genes are TRBV4-1 and TRBJ1-1; a weak D match, TRBD1 (6 bases). V was cut by 8 bases and J by 1 base, with 11 bases left in between. The CDR3 is made up of 13 amino acids. The V gene's germline CDR1 is MGHRA and CDR2 YSYEKL. CDR3 in DNA: TGCGCCAGCCACAGGGAGCCGAACACTGAAGCTTTCTTT. It encodes CASHREPNTEAFF.

This clonotype was recorded at least ten times. The chain links TRBV7-2 to TRBJ2-4; D unresolved. Deletions cut 3 bases from V and 1 base from J, with 13 bases between. From germline, CDR1 is SGHTA and CDR2 FQGNSA. CDR3 length: 16 amino acids. The CDR3 sequence is CASSLGLKWAKNIQYF. In DNA, the CDR3 is TGTGCCAGCAGCTTGGGCCTAAAGTGGGCCAAAAACATTCAGTACTTC.

This clonotype occurred a few times. The rearrangement links TRBV4-3 to TRBJ1-1, with a tentative D call TRBD1 (5 bases). CDR1 and CDR2 from the germline V gene are LGHNA and YSLEER. The CDR3 covers 15 residues. V lost 0 bases and J lost 5, with 13 bases in between. The CDR3 region has the DNA TGCGCCAGCAGCCAAGATAGGAGGGGATGGACTGAAGCTTTCTTT. Translation gives CASSQDRRGWTEAFF.

This clonotype was counted between two and nine times. V gene TRBV25-1 combines with J gene TRBJ2-5, with D uncertain. The V end was cut by 1 base, the J end by 1 base, with 10 bases between. The CDR3 consists of 15 residues. Germline-derived CDR1 and CDR2 are MGHDK and SYGVNS. The CDR3 sequence is CASSELISPQETQYF. The DNA of the CDR3 is TGTGCCAGCAGTGAATTAATTAGCCCCCAAGAGACCCAGTACTTC.

This clonotype was recorded a few times. This chain uses TRBV4-2 with TRBJ2-3; TRBD2 agrees at 7 bases. The CDR3 runs to 16 residues. The germline gives CDR1 LGHNA, CDR2 YNFKEQ. Germline trimming cut 3 bases from V and 3 bases from J; bases unmatched to any gene: 9. The CDR3 loop reads CASSQRQAGSTDTQYF. The CDR3 nucleotides read TGTGCCAGCAGCCAGAGGCAAGCGGGGAGTACAGATACGCAGTATTTT.

There are a few counts of this clonotype. The chain has TRBV20-1 and TRBJ2-5; 9 positions agree with TRBD2. Germline V CDR1 and CDR2: DFQATT, SNEGSKA (reference sequence). Losses at the gene ends were 5 bases for V and 3 bases for J; bases not matched to a gene: 4. The CDR3 covers 13 residues. CDR3: CSAFRTSEETQYF. The CDR3 region has the DNA TGCAGTGCTTTCCGGACTAGCGAAGAGACCCAGTACTTC.

The rearrangement links TRBV12-3 or TRBV12-4 to TRBJ2-3; 7 nucleotides line up with TRBD2. Trimming cost V 3 bases and J 3 bases; bases outside gene matches: 6. The CDR3 totals 15 residues. The CDR3 spells CASSLGGSTTDTQYF. CDR3 in DNA: TGTGCCAGCAGTTTGGGGGGGTCGACAACAGATACGCAGTATTTT.

This clonotype was recorded a few times. The junction differs from germline at one of its ends, possibly a read error. The rearrangement joins TRBV7-9 to TRBJ2-2; 10 positions agree with TRBD1. CDR1 and CDR2 from the germline V gene are SEHNR and FQNEAQ (reference sequence). This CDR3 is built from 12 residues. CDR3 in amino acids: CASSPWTGGLFF. In nucleotides, the CDR3 is TGTGCCAGCAGCCCTTGGACAGGGGGGCTGTTTTTT.

This clonotype was detected a few times. This rearrangement joins TRBV5-5 to TRBJ2-3; 16 positions agree with TRBD2. The ends lost 0 bases at V and 10 bases at J; junction bases unmatched: 11. Germline CDR1 reads SGHKS; CDR2 reads YYEKEE (reference sequence). The CDR3 runs 18 residues. The CDR3 bases are TGTGCCAGCAGCTTGGATTCCCTGGGACTAGCGGGGGGGTCGGCGCAGTATTTT. Its protein product is CASSLDSLGLAGGSAQYF. Based on the CDR3 plus reference TRBV5-5 and TRBJ2-3, the full variable domain is DAGVTQSPTHLIKTRGQQVTLRCSPISGHKSVSWYQQVLGQGPQFIFQYYEKEERGRGNFPDRFSARQFPNYSSELNVNALLLGDSALYLCASSLDSLGLAGGSAQYFGPGTRLTVL.

The genes are TRBV4-2 and TRBJ2-2, with D possibly TRBD2 on 6 matching bases. The V gene lost 1 base and the J gene lost 6 bases, with 9 bases spanning the gap. This CDR3 is 14 amino acids long. CDR1 and CDR2 (germline): LGHNA, YNFKEQ. Here the CDR3 reads CASSQVGGAGELFF. DNA for the CDR3: TGTGCCAGCAGCCAAGTCGGGGGAGCCGGGGAGCTGTTTTTT.

The chain links TRBV2 to TRBJ2-2; D not certain. The CDR3 has 15 amino acids. Germline V gene lookup returns CDR1 SNHLY and CDR2 FYNNEI. Trimming left V 5 bases short and J 1 base short, with 11 bases between. The CDR3 DNA sequence: TGTGCCAGCAGTATAGACGTGGGGAACACCGGGGAGCTGTTTTTT. It yields the protein CASSIDVGNTGELFF. Together with reference TRBV2 and TRBJ2-2, the CDR3 gives the full variable domain: EPEVTQTPSHQVTQMGQEVILRCVPISNHLYFYWYRQILGQKVEFLVSFYNNEISEKSEIFDDQFSVERPDGSNFTLKIRSTKLEDSAMYFCASSIDVGNTGELFFGEGSRLTVL.

This clonotype has more than one count but fewer than ten. V is TRBV19 and J is TRBJ1-2, with D possibly TRBD1 on 5 matching bases. CDR1 is LNHDA, CDR2 SQIVND, per germline (reference sequence). Deletions cut 3 bases from V and 5 bases from J, with 13 bases between. The CDR3 is 14 amino acids. The CDR3 sequence: CASSIPGTGYGYTF. Written as DNA, the CDR3 is TGTGCCAGTAGTATCCCTGGGACGGGATATGGCTACACCTTC.

The rearrangement joins TRBV12-3 or TRBV12-4 to TRBJ1-4; the D gene is possibly TRBD1 (6 bases). The CDR3 extends over 17 amino acids. Deletions cut 4 bases from V and 0 bases from J, with 15 bases between. CDR3 region: CASSSPGQLATNEKLFF. CDR3 nucleotide sequence: TGTGCCAGCAGTTCACCCGGACAGCTCGCAACTAATGAAAAACTGTTTTTT.

This rearrangement joins TRBV12-3 or TRBV12-4 to TRBJ2-7; D unclear. The CDR3 covers 14 residues. Trimming took 10 bases from V and 1 from J, leaving 17 bases between them. This CDR3 is CATSGVIDSYEQYF. The CDR3 region has the DNA TGTGCCACCTCCGGCGTCATCGATTCCTACGAGCAGTACTTC.

The chain links TRBV11-2 to TRBJ2-2; possibly TRBD2 for D (7 bases). Per the germline V gene, CDR1 is SGHAT and CDR2 is FQNNGV. The CDR3 is made up of 16 amino acids. V lost 1 base and J 6 bases, leaving 15 bases between the germline ends. The CDR3 loop reads CASSLGAGGAAGELFF. The CDR3, as DNA: TGTGCCAGCAGCTTAGGGGCTGGGGGGGCTGCCGGGGAGCTGTTTTTT.

The gene calls are TRBV5-1 and TRBJ2-2; 11 nucleotides align to TRBD1. The CDR3 loop spans 16 amino acids. CDR1 and CDR2 from the germline V gene are SGHRS and YFSETQ. Losses at the gene ends were 2 bases for V and 6 bases for J; bases not matched to a gene: 6. In DNA, the CDR3 is TGCGCCAGCAGCTTTGGACAGGGGGCTAAGGCCGGGGAGCTGTTTTTT. Protein sequence: CASSFGQGAKAGELFF.

This clonotype was picked up many times. The V gene is TRBV28, the J gene TRBJ2-1, with a possible D match to TRBD1 (6 bases). Trimming shortened V by 4 bases and J by 5 bases, and 21 bases separated the two germline ends. Germline CDR1 MDHEN, CDR2 SYDVKM. This CDR3 spans 17 amino acids. CDR3 loop: CASSSLPGPGVDNEQFF. DNA of the CDR3: TGTGCCAGCAGTTCACTACCGGGACCAGGGGTTGACAATGAGCAGTTCTTC.

This sequence joins TRBV5-1 and TRBJ2-1; TRBD2 aligns across 7 bases. Per the germline V gene, CDR1 is SGHRS and CDR2 is YFSETQ. With 4 bases clipped from V and 0 bases from J, the junction kept 7 bases outside the gene matches. This CDR3 has 16 residues. The CDR3 nucleotides are TGCGCCAGCAGCCAGCCGGCGGGGGTCTCCTACAATGAGCAGTTCTTC. This encodes CASSQPAGVSYNEQFF.

This clonotype has a handful of counts. The chain links TRBV20-1 to TRBJ2-2, with D perhaps matching TRBD2 (5 bases). The V gene lost 0 bases and the J gene lost 6 bases, with 8 bases spanning the gap. Per germline, CDR1 DFQATT and CDR2 SNEGSKA (reference sequence). This CDR3 has 13 residues. CDR3 bases: TGCAGTGCTAGAGACACTAGTCCCGGGGAGCTGTTTTTT. This encodes CSARDTSPGELFF.

There are a few counts of this clonotype. The chain employs TRBV7-2 and TRBJ2-3; TRBD1 matches at 7 bases. This CDR3 is 14 amino acids long. Trimming took 2 bases from V and 4 from J; bases not matched to a gene: 3. The germline V gene has CDR1 SGHTA and CDR2 FQGNSA. DNA of the CDR3: TGTGCCAGCAGCTTATGGACAGGCCCAGATACGCAGTATTTT. Translating gives CASSLWTGPDTQYF.

The CDR3 sequence: CATSGVSGGPDTQYF. In DNA, the CDR3 is TGTGCCACCAGTGGTGTGTCGGGGGGGCCAGATACGCAGTATTTT. V is TRBV24-1 and J is TRBJ2-3, with 8 bases aligning to TRBD2. In germline, CDR1 is KGHDR, CDR2 SFDVKD. Germline trimming cut 5 bases from V and 4 bases from J; bases unmatched to any gene: 7. CDR3 length: 15 residues.

The V and J genes are TRBV28 and TRBJ2-6; D is unclear. Germline CDR1 MDHEN, CDR2 SYDVKM. With 6 bases removed from V and 4 bases from J, the gap between germline ends came to 4 bases. The CDR3 extends over 12 amino acids. For the CDR3, the DNA is TGTGCCAGCAGCGCAGGGGCCAACGTCCTGACTTTC. This encodes CASSAGANVLTF.

Ten or more counts support this clonotype. This chain uses TRBV10-3 with TRBJ1-3; D unclear. The V gene lost 6 bases and the J gene lost 0 bases, with 3 bases spanning the gap. CDR3 size: 12 residues. CDR1 and CDR2 (germline): ENHRY, SYGVKD. The CDR3 bases are TGTGCCATCAGAGGCTCTGGAAACACCATATATTTT. The encoded protein is CAIRGSGNTIYF.

This clonotype was found a few times. This chain connects TRBV4-2 to TRBJ1-5; the D gene is possibly TRBD1 (5 bases). Germline V gives CDR1 LGHNA, CDR2 YNFKEQ. The CDR3 runs to 17 residues. The V end was cut by 0 bases, the J end by 0 bases, with 12 bases between. The CDR3 loop reads CASSQDGDSNSNQPQHF. The CDR3 region has the DNA TGTGCCAGCAGCCAAGATGGGGACTCTAATAGCAATCAGCCCCAGCATTTT.